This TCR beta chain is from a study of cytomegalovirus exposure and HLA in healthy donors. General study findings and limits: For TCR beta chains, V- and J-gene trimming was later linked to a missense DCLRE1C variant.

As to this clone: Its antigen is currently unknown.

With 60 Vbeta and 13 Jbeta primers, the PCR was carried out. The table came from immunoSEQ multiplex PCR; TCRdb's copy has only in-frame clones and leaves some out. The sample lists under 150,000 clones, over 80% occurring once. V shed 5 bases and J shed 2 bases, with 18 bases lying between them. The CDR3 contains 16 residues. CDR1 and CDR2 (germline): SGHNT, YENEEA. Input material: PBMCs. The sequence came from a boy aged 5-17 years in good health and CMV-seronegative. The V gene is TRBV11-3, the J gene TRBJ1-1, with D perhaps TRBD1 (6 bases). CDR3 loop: CASSPLPPGTNTEAFF. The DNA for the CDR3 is TGTGCCAGCAGCCCCCTGCCCCCAGGGACAAACACTGAAGCTTTCTTT.